These 5 T cell receptor beta chains were sequenced from one sample in a study of spatial heterogeneity in lung cancer. TCRdb passed the 5' RACE reads through MiXCR, listing each CDR3 protein once. The sample lists approximately 39,000 distinct CDR3 sequences, around 6.9% occurring once. Time point defined: blood at routine non-recurrence follow-up after resection. The material was PBMCs, obtained at follow-up. The receptor source for this set is a male donor with early-stage non-small cell lung cancer.

Many counts were recorded for this clonotype. The rearrangement joins TRBV7-3 to TRBJ2-5; D is ambiguous. The V and J ends lost 4 bases and 3 bases respectively, with 9 bases between them. Germline CDR1 and CDR2: SGHTA and FQGTGA. The CDR3 length is 13 residues. The CDR3 region is CASSSGRKETQYF. The CDR3 DNA reads as TGTGCCAGCAGCTCTGGACGAAAAGAGACCCAGTACTTC.

At least ten counts were recorded for this clonotype. The chain is built from TRBV11-2 and TRBJ1-5, with no clear D. Trimming left V 3 bases short and J 5 bases short, with 8 bases between. This CDR3 is 13 amino acids long. Germline V lookup: CDR1 SGHAT, CDR2 FQNNGV. Here the CDR3 DNA reads TGTGCCAGCAGCTTCGAGGACTATCAGCCCCAGCATTTT. Translation: CASSFEDYQPQHF.

This clonotype was seen at least ten times. This chain connects TRBV5-5 to TRBJ2-5; TRBD1 matches 9 bases. V was pared by 1 base and J by 0 bases, with 4 bases of the junction left unmatched. The germline V gene encodes CDR1 SGHKS and CDR2 YYEKEE (reference sequence). The CDR3 is 16 residues long. The CDR3 nucleotides read TGTGCCAGCAGCTTGACCGGGACAGGGTACCAAGAGACCCAGTACTTC. It specifies CASSLTGTGYQETQYF.

This clonotype was found many times. This chain uses TRBV10-3 with TRBJ2-2; D possibly matches TRBD1 or TRBD2 (5 bases each). Trimming left V 4 bases short and J 6 bases short, with 6 bases between. Germline CDR1 reads ENHRY; CDR2 reads SYGVKD. This CDR3 has 12 amino acids. The CDR3 region is CAISGGAGELFF. In DNA form, the CDR3 reads TGTGCCATCAGTGGAGGGGCCGGGGAGCTGTTTTTT.

In its sample, this clonotype was seen many times. The chain couples TRBV3-1 to TRBJ2-1; D uncertain. V lost 3 bases to trimming and J lost 10 bases, with 10 bases between them. The V gene's germline CDR1 is LGHDT and CDR2 YNNKEL (reference sequence). This CDR3 region has 12 residues. The CDR3 DNA reads as TGTGCCAGCAGCCAGTGGGCTGGCGAGCAGTTCTTC. Translating gives CASSQWAGEQFF.